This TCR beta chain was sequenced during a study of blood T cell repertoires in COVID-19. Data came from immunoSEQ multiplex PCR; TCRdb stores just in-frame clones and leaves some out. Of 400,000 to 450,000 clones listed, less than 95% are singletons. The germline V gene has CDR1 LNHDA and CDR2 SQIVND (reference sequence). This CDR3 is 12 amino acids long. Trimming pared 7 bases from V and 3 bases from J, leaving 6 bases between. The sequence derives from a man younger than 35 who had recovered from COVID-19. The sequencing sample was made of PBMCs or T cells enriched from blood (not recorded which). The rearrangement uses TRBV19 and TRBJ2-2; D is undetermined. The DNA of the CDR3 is TGTGCCAGTATGGCGGACACCGGGGAGCTGTTTTTT. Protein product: CASMADTGELFF.